This record covers a single T cell receptor (beta chain). Its antigen is not identified. Amplification used 60 Vbeta primers and 13 Jbeta primers. Using immunoSEQ multiplex PCR, the repertoire was profiled, and TCRdb retains in-frame clones only, with some absent. This listing includes 90,000 to 130,000 clones. These data originate in a study of cytomegalovirus exposure and HLA in healthy donors. Whole-study findings and limits: Data from an earlier analysis indicated that most TCR beta V segments were productive either about 90% or about 30% of the time. Sequencing likely produced, as an artifact, a cluster of highly shared sequence variants. The CMV antigen specificity of a few CMV-associated chains was confirmed through in vitro analysis.

Trimming removed 0 bases at V and 10 bases at J, with 18 bases between. Germline values: CDR1 LGHNA, CDR2 YSLEER. The CDR3 is 15 amino acids. The chain carries TRBV4-3 and TRBJ1-1, with no clear D. This receptor was identified in a man aged 35-49 years in good health and CMV-seropositive. The specimen was PBMCs. DNA for the CDR3: TGCGCCAGCAGCCAAGAGATTATCGGGGAGGTTCGAGCTTTCTTT. The encoded protein is CASSQEIIGEVRAFF.